These 21 T cell receptor beta chains originate from one sample sequenced in a study of Graves' ophthalmopathy and Graves' hyperthyroidism. The authors amplified TCR beta CDR3 regions from RNA transcripts. RT-PCR with HTBI primers came first, then second-round multiplex PCR. TCRdb processed the multiplex PCR reads anew with MiXCR; each CDR3 protein has one entry. The sample includes hundreds of thousands of distinct CDR3 sequences, about 20% of them seen just once. Sequencing input: peripheral blood. These receptors were taken from a woman in her late teens or twenties with stable Graves' hyperthyroidism. Some clones in this sample may be carry-over from other donors' samples.

This clonotype was seen repeatedly, ten times or more. The gene calls are TRBV5-1 and TRBJ1-1; D is unresolved. Germline-derived CDR1 and CDR2 are SGHRS and YFSETQ. The CDR3 contains 14 residues. V lost 0 bases and J 4 bases, leaving 10 bases between the germline ends. CDR3 nucleotides: TGCGCCAGCAGCTTGGAGGCCCTGAGCACTGAAGCTTTCTTT. Encoded protein: CASSLEALSTEAFF.

This clonotype was detected many times. The chain combines TRBV27 with TRBJ1-5; D not certain. V was clipped by 5 bases and J by 0 bases, with 8 bases between them. Germline V gene lookup returns CDR1 MNHEY and CDR2 SMNVEV (reference sequence). The CDR3 sequence is 14 residues long. The CDR3 spells CASSPNYSNQPQHF. In DNA, the CDR3 is TGTGCCAGCAGTCCTAATTATAGCAATCAGCCCCAGCATTTT.

This clonotype was counted ten times or more. This chain joins TRBV12-3 or TRBV12-4 and TRBJ2-3; 9 bases fit TRBD1. V gave up 6 bases and J gave up 5 bases; unmatched junction bases: 9. This CDR3 is built from 15 residues. CDR3 amino acids: CASRPGQGDKDTQYF. CDR3 bases: TGTGCCAGCAGGCCGGGACAGGGTGATAAAGATACGCAGTATTTT.

This clonotype was found a few times. This sequence joins TRBV2 and TRBJ2-7; TRBD1 matches at 11 bases. This CDR3 has 12 residues. The V gene's germline CDR1 is SNHLY and CDR2 FYNNEI. The ends lost 1 base at V and 11 bases at J; junction bases unmatched: 1. In DNA, the CDR3 is TGTGCCAGCAGTGAAGAGGGACAGGGGGAGTACTTC. As protein: CASSEEGQGEYF.

This clonotype was detected once. V gene TRBV6-1 combines with J gene TRBJ1-2; 9 bases are shared with TRBD1. This CDR3 comprises 15 residues. Trimming at V came to 7 bases and at J to 1 base, leaving 7 bases not matched to a gene. The germline V gene encodes CDR1 MNHNS and CDR2 SASEGT. The chain's CDR3 is CASMTKDRGNYGYTF. The CDR3 nucleotides read TGTGCCAGCATGACAAAGGACAGGGGTAACTATGGCTACACCTTC.

This clonotype was recorded many times. V and J are TRBV5-1 and TRBJ2-7, with D perhaps being TRBD1 or TRBD2 (5 bases each). CDR3 length: 15 amino acids. Germline CDR1 reads SGHRS; CDR2 reads YFSETQ. Trimming removed 0 bases at V and 5 bases at J, with 15 bases between. The CDR3 here is CASSLVQGVGHEQYF. CDR3 DNA: TGCGCCAGCAGCTTGGTGCAGGGAGTAGGCCACGAGCAGTACTTC.

The V and J genes are TRBV6-5 and TRBJ1-1; D unresolved. The germline CDR1 and CDR2 sequences are MNHEY and SVGAGI. Deletions cut 4 bases from V and 0 bases from J, with 18 bases between. This CDR3 is 17 amino acids long. In nucleotides, the CDR3 is TGTGCCAGCAGTTCGTCCTATGAGAGAACCGTGAACACTGAAGCTTTCTTT. Protein: CASSSSYERTVNTEAFF.

Notes on this clonotype: A much bigger clone sits one base away, suggesting this may be a read error. The V and J genes are TRBV5-1 and TRBJ1-6; D may be TRBD1 (5 bases). CDR3 length: 12 amino acids. Trimming removed 5 bases from V and 14 bases from J, with 14 bases in between. From germline, CDR1 is SGHRS and CDR2 YFSETQ. The CDR3 here is CASSRDRSALHF. CDR3 nucleotides: TGCGCCAGCAGTCGGGACCGCTCAGCCCTCCACTTT.

This chain connects TRBV19 to TRBJ1-1; 7 nucleotides match TRBD1. CDR1 LNHDA and CDR2 SQIVND come from the germline V gene (reference sequence). The CDR3 is made up of 15 amino acids. V dropped 5 bases and J dropped 1; count of bases not matched to a gene: 7. The CDR3 DNA follows: TGTGCCAGTAGTGTAAACAGGGGAGGGAACACTGAAGCTTTCTTT. It is translated as CASSVNRGGNTEAFF.

There are many counts of this clonotype. CDR3 DNA: TGTGCCATCAGTGGTGGACCTGAAGCTTTCTTT. Translating gives CAISGGPEAFF. The genes are TRBV10-3 and TRBJ1-1; D is uncertain. CDR1 ENHRY and CDR2 SYGVKD come from the germline V gene. The CDR3 runs 11 residues. Trimming pared 4 bases from V and 6 bases from J, leaving 6 bases between.

This CDR3 is CASSLVISDSYSYEQYF. The CDR3 bases are TGTGCCAGCAGCCTAGTTATCTCGGACTCCTACTCCTACGAGCAGTACTTC. The V gene is TRBV4-2, the J gene TRBJ2-7; weak D call: TRBD2 (5 bases). Per the germline V gene, CDR1 is LGHNA and CDR2 is YNFKEQ. There are 17 residues in the CDR3. V was trimmed by 4 bases and J by 0 bases, leaving 19 bases between them.

This clonotype showed up just a few times. The chain recombines TRBV6-1 with TRBJ2-7, with 10 bases fitting TRBD1. V shed 5 bases and J 6 bases; nucleotides not matched to a gene: 10. Germline loops: CDR1 MNHNS, CDR2 SASEGT. The CDR3 sequence is 15 residues long. The CDR3 loop is CASSRPGQGLGEQYF. For the CDR3, the DNA is TGTGCCAGCAGTAGACCGGGACAGGGGTTGGGCGAGCAGTACTTC.

This clonotype was counted only a few times. The chain carries TRBV29-1 and TRBJ1-2; D not certain. Germline V gene sequence: CDR1 SQVTM, CDR2 ANQGSEA. V dropped 7 bases and J dropped 8 bases, with 20 bases sitting between them. The length of the CDR3 is 13 residues. The CDR3 spells CSAREPPGEGYTF. The CDR3 DNA reads as TGCAGCGCCCGGGAGCCGCCAGGTGAAGGCTACACCTTC.

V gene TRBV12-3 or TRBV12-4 combines with J gene TRBJ2-7, with 10 positions matching TRBD1. With 7 bases clipped from V and 3 bases from J, the junction kept 6 bases outside the gene matches. The CDR3 covers 14 residues. The CDR3 reads CASTPRDRGYEQYF. Written as DNA, the CDR3 is TGTGCCAGCACCCCGCGGGACAGGGGCTACGAGCAGTACTTC.

This clonotype was recorded many times. The chain carries TRBV30 and TRBJ2-3; 7 nucleotides agree with TRBD2. The CDR3 runs to 15 residues. The V and J ends lost 0 bases and 0 bases, in that order; junction bases with no gene match: 3. Germline V lookup: CDR1 GTSNPN, CDR2 SVGIG (reference sequence). CDR3 sequence: CAWSVAGSSTDTQYF. CDR3 nucleotides: TGTGCCTGGAGTGTAGCGGGATCTAGCACAGATACGCAGTATTTT.

This clonotype was observed a handful of times. This chain connects TRBV30 to TRBJ2-7, with D unclear. V gave up 3 bases and J gave up 0 bases, with 9 bases separating them. This CDR3 has 13 amino acids. Germline CDR1 reads GTSNPN; CDR2 reads SVGIG (reference sequence). CDR3 coding DNA: TGTGCCTGGAGAAGGGCGAGCTCCTACGAGCAGTACTTC. Translation: CAWRRASSYEQYF.

This sequence joins TRBV11-2 and TRBJ1-6; 8 nucleotides align to TRBD1. Per germline, CDR1 SGHAT and CDR2 FQNNGV. With 3 bases clipped from V and 6 bases from J, the junction kept 13 bases outside the gene matches. CDR3 length: 18 amino acids. The CDR3 DNA reads as TGTGCCAGCAGCTTGACAAGACAGGGGTCCACGGGTAATTCACCCCTCCACTTT. Translated: CASSLTRQGSTGNSPLHF. The full variable domain, rest sourced from reference TRBV11-2 and TRBJ1-6, is EAGVAQSPRYKIIEKRQSVAFWCNPISGHATLYWYQQILGQGPKLLIQFQNNGVVDDSQLPKDRFSAERLKGVDSTLKIQPAKLEDSAVYLCASSLTRQGSTGNSPLHFGNGTRLTVT.

The CDR3 reads CSASSELQETQYF. CDR3 DNA sequence: TGCAGTGCTAGTTCTGAGCTTCAAGAGACCCAGTACTTC. The rearrangement joins TRBV20-1 to TRBJ2-5, with D unclear. The germline gives CDR1 DFQATT, CDR2 SNEGSKA (reference sequence). Trimming shortened V by 3 bases and J by 2 bases, and 10 bases separated the two germline ends. The CDR3 is made up of 13 amino acids.

CDR3 loop: CASSWDQGPRQPQHF. The CDR3 DNA reads TGTGCCAGCAGTTGGGATCAGGGTCCTCGGCAGCCCCAGCATTTT. The V and J genes are TRBV12-3 or TRBV12-4 and TRBJ1-5; D is possibly TRBD1 (5 bases). The CDR3 runs 15 residues. V was shortened by 4 bases and J by 7 bases, with 17 bases between the two germline ends.

The chain couples TRBV30 to TRBJ2-7; D is possibly TRBD1 or TRBD2 (5 bases each). With 5 bases removed from V and 3 bases from J, the gap between germline ends came to 11 bases. The CDR3 has 12 amino acids. Germline V gives CDR1 GTSNPN, CDR2 SVGIG (reference sequence). This CDR3 reads CAWGWDVYEQYF. The CDR3 nucleotides are TGTGCCTGGGGTTGGGACGTCTACGAGCAGTACTTC.

This clonotype has only a few counts. The rearrangement uses TRBV20-1 and TRBJ2-7, with 8 bases identical to TRBD1. Trimming at V came to 6 bases and at J to 7 bases, leaving 14 bases not matched to a gene. CDR3 length: 14 residues. Germline CDR1 reads DFQATT; CDR2 reads SNEGSKA (reference sequence). In DNA form, the CDR3 reads TGCAGTGCCAAACCAGCCCAGGGGGCGCATGAGCAGTACTTC. The encoded protein is CSAKPAQGAHEQYF.